One TCR beta chain is described in this entry. Both 60 Vbeta primers and 13 Jbeta primers went into the PCR. This table comes from immunoSEQ multiplex PCR, and its TCRdb copy is limited to in-frame clones, with some not included. The sample holds 150,000 to 200,000 clones, more than 75% seen once. V lost 2 bases, J lost 0 bases, and 8 bases lay in between. The CDR3 has 14 amino acids. The germline gives CDR1 MNHNS, CDR2 SASEGT. The record originates from a study of cytomegalovirus exposure and HLA in healthy donors. About the research overall: Approximately 190 million T cells yielded 117 million unique TCR beta sequences, as an earlier analysis found.

The chain carries TRBV6-1 and TRBJ2-7, with D possibly being TRBD1 (5 bases). The sample taken for sequencing was PBMCs. This clonotype originated in a woman aged 30 to 39 in good health and CMV-seropositive. For the CDR3, the DNA is TGTGCCAGCAGTGAATATCAGGGCTCCTACGAGCAGTACTTC. Protein: CASSEYQGSYEQYF.